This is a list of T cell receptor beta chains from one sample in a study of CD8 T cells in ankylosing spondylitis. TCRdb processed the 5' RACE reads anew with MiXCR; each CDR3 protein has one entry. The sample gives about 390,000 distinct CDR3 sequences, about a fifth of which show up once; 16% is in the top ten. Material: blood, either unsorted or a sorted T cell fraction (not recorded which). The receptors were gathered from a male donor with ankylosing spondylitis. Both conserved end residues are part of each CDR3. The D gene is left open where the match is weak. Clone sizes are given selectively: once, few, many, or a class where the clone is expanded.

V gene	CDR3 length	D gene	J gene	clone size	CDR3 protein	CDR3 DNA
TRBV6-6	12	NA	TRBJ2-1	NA	CASRLVLNEQFF	TGTGCCAGCAGGCTAGTACTCAATGAGCAGTTCTTC
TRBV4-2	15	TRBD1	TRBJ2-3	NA	CASSPGDRDPDTQYF	TGTGCCAGCAGCCCCGGGGACAGGGACCCAGATACGCAGTATTTT
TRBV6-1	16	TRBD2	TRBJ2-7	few	CATPRIGEGISYEQYF	TGTGCCACCCCCCGGATTGGGGAGGGAATCTCGTACGAGCAGTACTTC
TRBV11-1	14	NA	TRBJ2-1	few	CASSLAGRPNEQFF	TGTGCCAGCAGCTTAGCCGGGCGGCCCAATGAGCAGTTCTTC
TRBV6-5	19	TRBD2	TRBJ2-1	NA	CASSSPHTSGRAKVGEQFF	TGTGCCAGCAGTTCGCCCCATACTAGCGGGAGGGCCAAAGTAGGTGAGCAGTTCTTC
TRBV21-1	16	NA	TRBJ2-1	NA	CASTAGTSGRSVEQFF	TGTGCCAGCACCGCCGGGACTAGCGGGAGGTCAGTTGAGCAGTTCTTC
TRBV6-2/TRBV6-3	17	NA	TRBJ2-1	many	CASSYQAAGSTYNEQFF	TGTGCCAGCAGTTATCAGGCGGCAGGGAGTACTTACAATGAGCAGTTCTTC
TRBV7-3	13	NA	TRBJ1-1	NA	CASSAQVNTEAFF	TGTGCCAGCAGCGCGCAGGTGAACACTGAAGCTTTCTTT
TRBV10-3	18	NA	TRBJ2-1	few	CAISVSPGGWRNDNEQFF	TGTGCCATCAGTGTTTCTCCTGGGGGGTGGCGGAATGACAATGAGCAGTTCTTC
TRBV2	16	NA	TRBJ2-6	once	CASSERSGSGANVLTF	TGTGCCAGCAGTGAACGTTCGGGCTCTGGGGCCAACGTCCTGACTTTC
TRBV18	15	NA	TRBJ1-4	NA	CASSLQGLTNEKLFF	TGTGCCAGCTCACTGCAGGGCCTTACTAATGAAAAACTGTTTTTT
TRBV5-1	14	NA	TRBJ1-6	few	CASSGFAEEPPLHF	TGCGCCAGCAGCGGATTTGCGGAGGAACCACCCCTCCACTTT
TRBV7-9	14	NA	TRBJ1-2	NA	CASSLGGQDYGYTF	TGTGCCAGCAGCTTAGGGGGGCAAGACTATGGCTACACCTTC
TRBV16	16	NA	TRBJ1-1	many	CASSQVSPEGNTEAFF	TGTGCCAGCAGCCAAGTTTCCCCCGAGGGGAACACTGAAGCTTTCTTT
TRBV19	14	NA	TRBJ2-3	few	CASSAGQSTDTQYF	TGTGCCAGTAGTGCGGGACAGAGCACAGATACGCAGTATTTT
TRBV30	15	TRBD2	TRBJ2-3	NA	CAWALLAASTDTQYF	TGTGCCTGGGCGTTACTAGCGGCTAGCACAGATACGCAGTATTTT
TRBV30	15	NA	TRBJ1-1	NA	CAWIPRLNRATEAFF	TGTGCCTGGATCCCTCGCTTAAACAGGGCCACTGAAGCTTTCTTT
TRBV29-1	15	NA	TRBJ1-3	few	CSVNGGADLGNTIYF	TGCAGCGTTAATGGGGGCGCCGATCTTGGAAACACCATATATTTT